Included here is one T cell receptor beta chain sequence, with context. Its antigen is not known. The diagnosis was founded upon clinical symptoms, serum thyroxine, TRAb, thyroid ultrasound and orbital computed tomography. The data were taken from a study of Graves' ophthalmopathy and Graves' hyperthyroidism. Broader study findings: The authors also found most expanded thyroid clonotypes above 0.001 frequency in blood.

Researchers took RNA transcripts and amplified TCR beta CDR3 regions from them. First-round RT-PCR relied on HTBI primers, and a second-round multiplex PCR came next. Via MiXCR, TCRdb re-called the multiplex PCR reads, giving one row per CDR3 protein. The sample shows under 200,000 distinct CDR3 sequences, more than 30% of them seen only once. The material sequenced was peripheral blood. The receptor was derived from a woman aged 40 to 50 with Graves' ophthalmopathy.

CDR3 nucleotides: TGTGCCACCAGCAGTAGGACAGGGGGCACTGAAGCTTTCTTT. It specifies CATSSRTGGTEAFF. The chain employs TRBV15 and TRBJ1-1; TRBD1 matches at 10 bases. This CDR3 spans 14 amino acids. J lost 4 bases, V lost 3 bases, and 2 bases had no gene match. CDR1 LNHNV and CDR2 YYDKDF come from the germline V gene (reference sequence).